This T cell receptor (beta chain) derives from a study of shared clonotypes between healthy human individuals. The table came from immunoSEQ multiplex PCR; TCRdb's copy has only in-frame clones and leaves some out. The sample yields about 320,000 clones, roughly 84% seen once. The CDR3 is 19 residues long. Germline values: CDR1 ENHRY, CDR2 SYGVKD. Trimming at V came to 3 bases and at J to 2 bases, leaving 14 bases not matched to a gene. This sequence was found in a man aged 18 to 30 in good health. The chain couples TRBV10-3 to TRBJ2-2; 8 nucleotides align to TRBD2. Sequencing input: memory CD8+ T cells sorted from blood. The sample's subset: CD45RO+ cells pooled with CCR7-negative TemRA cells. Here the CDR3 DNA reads TGTGCCATCAGTGATAAGGGGCTCTGGGCGGGAGGCAACACCGGGGAGCTGTTTTTT. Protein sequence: CAISDKGLWAGGNTGELFF.